What follows is one T cell receptor beta chain and its context. Its antigen is not identified. Unrecorded immune exposures were likely, despite nominal health at sampling. These data come from a study of cytomegalovirus exposure and HLA in healthy donors. Overall study findings and caveats: Later examination showed HLA-associated TCR beta chains had greater clonal expansion than equally common others. Under in vitro conditions, three CMV-associated chains were confirmed as specific for CMV antigens.

The germline CDR1 and CDR2 sequences are MNHEY and SMNVEV (reference sequence). This CDR3 has 12 residues. V lost 6 bases, J lost 15 bases, and 18 bases lay in between. Primers: 60 Vbeta forward and 13 Jbeta reverse. Study processing details: A later analysis counted 70 million to 85 million unique TCR beta chains, 10 million to 12 million shared. Method: immunoSEQ multiplex PCR; TCRdb's copy keeps in-frame clones and lacks some. V and J calls and clone size are copied from that table; D and trimming were computed from the DNA. The sample records some 120,000 clones, more than 80% being singletons. This chain connects TRBV27 to TRBJ2-1; TRBD2 might be the D (6 bases). The TCR was taken from a male donor in good health and CMV-seronegative. The sample was PBMCs. As DNA, the CDR3 is TGTGCCAGCAGCCGGGACTCTGGGGAAAGGTTCTTC. Amino acids: CASSRDSGERFF.